This TCR beta chain was found in a study of cytomegalovirus exposure and HLA in healthy donors. Across the study: Findings of an earlier analysis included about 120 million unique TCR beta sequences from roughly 200 million T cells.

In the PCR, 60 Vbeta and 13 Jbeta primers were used. The data were produced by immunoSEQ multiplex PCR, yet TCRdb's version contains in-frame clones alone and is incomplete. The table includes 95,000 to 100,000 clones, roughly 79% detected once. Remarks on this clone: The antigen is unknown.

General observations from the study: Researchers counted over 150 TCR beta chains as cytomegalovirus-associated. TCR beta V- and J-gene trimming was later associated with a missense DCLRE1C variant.

Germline lookup yields CDR1 MNHEY and CDR2 SVGAGI. This CDR3 has 15 residues. The V end was cut by 5 bases, the J end by 5 bases, with 15 bases between. This clonotype originated in a man aged 35-49 years in good health and CMV-seronegative. Specimen: PBMCs. J is TRBJ1-4 and V is TRBV6-5; possible D gene TRBD1, 5 bases. The CDR3 is CASSPGGTGNEKLFF. Written as DNA, the CDR3 is TGTGCCAGCAGTCCGGGCGGGACGGGAAATGAAAAACTGTTTTTT.